This is a list of T cell receptor beta chains from one sample in a study of control samples from healthy donors and cancer patients. Some clones are missing from TCRdb's copy, which holds only in-frame ones; the method was immunoSEQ multiplex PCR. The repertoire holds around 94,000 clones, with approximately 90% as singletons. The material sequenced was blood. These receptors all stem from a woman in her forties or fifties in good health. CDR3s include the opening cysteine and the closing phenylalanine or tryptophan.

j_call v_call cdr3_aa
TRBJ1-4 TRBV29-1 CSVGTGNEKLFF
TRBJ1-5 TRBV19 CASSPRTGGSESNQPQHF
TRBJ1-1 TRBV18 CASSPPTRDTEAFF
TRBJ2-7 TRBV7-9 CASSLVVETGDYEQYF
TRBJ1-3 TRBV28 CARAHPRPREDSGNTIYF
TRBJ2-5 TRBV15 CATSRDRGYQETQYF
TRBJ2-7 TRBV15 CATSRDAWVLDEQYF
TRBJ2-5 TRBV11-2 CASSLAGNRGAETQYF
TRBJ2-3 TRBV28 CASSFRGAGDTQYF
TRBJ2-5 TRBV7-8 CASSLNGGETQYF
TRBJ1-5 TRBV19 CASSPIGGVGTLGNQPQHF
TRBJ1-4 TRBV7-9 CASRDRGRLNGKLFF
TRBJ2-2 TRBV19 CASSIPYASGANTGELFF
TRBJ1-4 TRBV9 CASSPEGTKRNEKLFF
TRBJ1-1 TRBV2 CASSPTREGQEAFF
TRBJ1-6 TRBV16 CASSQDKGAFSPLHF
TRBJ2-1 TRBV6-6 CASSKESGGAGEQFF
TRBJ2-7 TRBV28 CASSLRSGLAGSGYEQYF
TRBJ1-6 TRBV5-6 CASSFRGSYNSPLHF
TRBJ2-7 TRBV27 CASSALAGGKYEQYF
TRBJ1-4 TRBV5-1 CASSSRGQVNEKLFF
TRBJ2-2 TRBV28 CASSSLGQVNTGELFF
TRBJ1-2 TRBV3-1/TRBV3-2 CASSSGYGRYGYTF
TRBJ2-1 TRBV13 CASSPQGAVWDEQFF
TRBJ1-1 TRBV28 CASSMPQGYPTEAFF
TRBJ2-7 TRBV5-8 CASRFPGRTGKKAYEQYF
TRBJ1-3 TRBV7-2 CASSPLGAAPSPTNTIYF
TRBJ2-5 TRBV25-1 CATTRTSQETQYF
TRBJ1-1 TRBV28 CASSPGDRRSLGAFF
TRBJ2-2 TRBV5-1 CASRSGTNTGELFF
TRBJ2-4 TRBV13 CASSNRVEDLAKNIQYF
TRBJ2-7 TRBV10-3 CAIRQGLSSYEQYF
TRBJ1-1 TRBV5-5 CASSPRRGATEAFF
TRBJ2-2 TRBV4-3 CASSQELAAANTGELFF
TRBJ1-3 TRBV28 CASSLGPISGNTIYF
TRBJ1-6 TRBV28 CASQKPNSPLHF
TRBJ1-5 TRBV28 CASRTVYSNQPQHF
TRBJ2-5 TRBV7-2 CASSSGKTRTGRQETQYF